The entry that follows covers one T cell receptor beta chain sequence. In the source study's methods: Using reference gene primer amplification, nucleated cell counts were estimated. Using immunoSEQ multiplex PCR, the repertoire was profiled, and TCRdb retains in-frame clones only, with some absent. V and J calls and clone size are those listed in that table; D and trimming were worked out from the DNA. Of approximately 290,000 clones in the sample, approximately 85% are singletons; the top ten hold 0.7% to 0.9%. The sample comes from a study of blood T cell repertoires in COVID-19. Across the whole study: Samples taken during acute and convalescent COVID-19 were collected in the United States, Italy and Spain. PBMCs, B-cell-depleted T cells, or T cells were the source of the cDNA or gDNA that made up the material.

Germline V gene sequence: CDR1 SEHNR, CDR2 FQNEAQ (reference sequence). J was trimmed by 5 bases and V by 5 bases; bases with no gene match: 7. The length of the CDR3 is 14 residues. Seattle participants joined during active infection and were tracked over time. This chain joins TRBV7-9 and TRBJ2-5; TRBD1 matches at 8 bases. The origin of this receptor is a human donor with COVID-19, enrolled during active disease. The donor label of this sample is uncertain. Material for sequencing was peripheral blood. The CDR3 bases are TGTGCCAGCAGCCCCAGGGGGCTACCGGAGACCCAGTACTTC. The encoded protein is CASSPRGLPETQYF.